Shown below are 29 T cell receptor beta chains from a single sample sequenced in a study of cytomegalovirus exposure and HLA in healthy donors. Some clones are missing from TCRdb's copy, which holds only in-frame ones; the method was immunoSEQ multiplex PCR. The sample records about 150,000 clones, about 95% being singletons. The sample consisted of PBMCs. The receptors originated from a man aged 18-30 years in good health and CMV-seropositive.

This rearrangement joins TRBV5-1 to TRBJ1-1; 7 bases align to TRBD1. There are 14 residues in the CDR3. CDR1 is SGHRS and CDR2 is YFSETQ in the germline V gene. J gave up 0 bases and V 7 bases, and 6 bases lay outside the gene matches. CDR3 region: CASRDRPMNTEAFF. The CDR3 DNA reads TGCGCCAGCCGGGACAGACCAATGAACACTGAAGCTTTCTTT.

V usage is TRBV28 and J usage is TRBJ1-1; unclear D gene. Trimming cost V 6 bases and J 5 bases, with 19 bases left between them. The CDR3 covers 15 residues. Germline-derived CDR1 and CDR2 are MDHEN and SYDVKM. The CDR3 nucleotides read TGTGCCAGCAGCCTCACCGACCCTACGAGGACTGAAGCTTTCTTT. It encodes CASSLTDPTRTEAFF.

The V call is TRBV7-2, the J call TRBJ2-7; a possible D gene is TRBD2 (5 bases). V lost 3 bases and J 7 bases, leaving 22 bases between the germline ends. The germline CDR1 and CDR2 sequences are SGHTA and FQGNSA. The CDR3 loop spans 16 amino acids. The CDR3 here is CASSFSAMATYYEQYF. Here the CDR3 DNA reads TGTGCCAGCAGCTTTAGCGCGATGGCGACTTACTATGAGCAGTACTTC.

This sequence joins TRBV4-1 and TRBJ2-7; 9 bases map to TRBD2. This CDR3 is built from 17 residues. Germline CDR1 MGHRA, CDR2 YSYEKL. J gave up 0 bases and V 0 bases, and 6 bases lay outside the gene matches. The CDR3 DNA follows: TGCGCCAGCAGCCAAGACTCAGGGACTAGCCGCTCCTACGAGCAGTACTTC. Translation: CASSQDSGTSRSYEQYF.

This clone has more than one count but fewer than ten. The rearrangement joins TRBV2 to TRBJ2-1; 8 bases agree with TRBD2. This CDR3 region has 16 residues. The ends lost 4 bases at V and 3 bases at J; junction bases unmatched: 8. CDR1 SNHLY and CDR2 FYNNEI come from the germline V gene. CDR3 sequence (DNA): TGTGCCAGCAGTGGGCCCACGCGGGAGGACTACAATGAGCAGTTCTTC. Translating gives CASSGPTREDYNEQFF.

This chain links TRBV4-1 with TRBJ2-1; the match to TRBD2 covers 10 bases. V shed 4 bases, J shed 0 bases, and the junction held 3 bases outside the gene matches. This CDR3 has 16 residues. CDR1 is MGHRA, CDR2 YSYEKL, per germline. The CDR3 DNA reads as TGCGCCAGCAGCCCGCGACTAGCGGGCTCCTACAATGAGCAGTTCTTC. Amino acids: CASSPRLAGSYNEQFF.

The V and J genes are TRBV23-1 and TRBJ2-1; 8 nucleotides match TRBD1. TRBV23-1 is an open reading frame, and its role is uncertain. The CDR3 runs 16 residues. V lost 0 bases, J lost 5 bases, and 6 bases stayed unmatched. The chain's CDR3 is CASSQSKQGVHNEQFF. The CDR3 DNA sequence: TGCGCCAGCAGTCAATCTAAACAGGGGGTGCACAATGAGCAGTTCTTC.

This clone was observed a single time. The chain links TRBV28 to TRBJ1-3; 7 positions match TRBD1. The junction had 0 bases not matched to a gene; V was cut back by 1 base and J by 0 bases. This CDR3 spans 15 amino acids. Germline values: CDR1 MDHEN, CDR2 SYDVKM. The CDR3 reads CASSLYRGSGNTIYF. CDR3 DNA sequence: TGTGCCAGCAGTTTATACAGGGGCTCTGGAAACACCATATATTTT.

The gene calls are TRBV5-1 and TRBJ1-2; 10 bases are shared with TRBD1. Germline V gene lookup returns CDR1 SGHRS and CDR2 YFSETQ. The V and J ends lost 0 bases and 6 bases, in that order; junction bases with no gene match: 5. The CDR3 length is 15 residues. CDR3 nucleotide sequence: TGCGCCAGCAGCTTGGTACCGGGACAGGGGCATGGCTACACCTTC. The encoded protein is CASSLVPGQGHGYTF.

The chain uses TRBV19 and TRBJ2-1; D is unclear. Germline V CDR1 and CDR2: LNHDA, SQIVND (reference sequence). V was pared by 5 bases and J by 7 bases, with 12 bases between. The CDR3 spans 13 residues. Written as DNA, the CDR3 is TGTGCCAGTAGTGCAAGACTGTTTAATGAGCAGTTCTTC. It encodes CASSARLFNEQFF.

The chain is built from TRBV30 and TRBJ2-3, with D possibly being TRBD2 (7 bases). This CDR3 is 15 amino acids long. Germline assignment: CDR1 GTSNPN and CDR2 SVGIG (reference sequence). The V end was cut by 3 bases, the J end by 2 bases, with 15 bases between. DNA of the CDR3: TGTGCCTGGAGCCCTGGCGGGGGCTTCACAGATACGCAGTATTTT. This translates into CAWSPGGGFTDTQYF.

The chain recombines TRBV7-9 with TRBJ2-7, with D possibly matching TRBD1 (5 bases). Trimming stripped 4 bases from V and 1 base from J, with 14 bases between. CDR1 and CDR2 (germline): SEHNR, FQNEAQ (reference sequence). CDR3 size: 15 residues. As DNA, the CDR3 is TGTGCCAGCAGCTCCACCCGAGACAGATCCTACGAGCAGTACTTC. Its translation is CASSSTRDRSYEQYF.

The rearrangement joins TRBV5-3 to TRBJ1-1, with 7 bases that match TRBD1. TRBV5-3 is an ORF; its function is uncertain. Trimming removed 3 bases from V and 1 base from J; junction bases left unmatched: 6. The CDR3 contains 15 residues. This CDR3 is CARSSPGTANTEAFF. The CDR3, as DNA: TGTGCCAGAAGCTCCCCCGGGACAGCGAACACTGAAGCTTTCTTT.

V gene TRBV6-1 combines with J gene TRBJ1-5; 10 positions match TRBD1. Germline lookup yields CDR1 MNHNS and CDR2 SASEGT. The CDR3 covers 14 residues. Unmatched junction bases numbered 9, after V lost 10 bases and J lost 6 bases. CDR3 amino acids: CATQTGGAGQPQHF. As DNA, the CDR3 is TGTGCCACACAGACAGGGGGCGCGGGTCAGCCCCAGCATTTT.

The chain carries TRBV5-1 and TRBJ1-4; D perhaps matches TRBD1 (6 bases). CDR1 and CDR2 from the germline V gene are SGHRS and YFSETQ. V dropped 3 bases and J dropped 11 bases, with 14 bases sitting between them. The CDR3 consists of 13 residues. The chain's CDR3 is CASSSPGHLKLFF. Written as DNA, the CDR3 is TGCGCCAGCAGCTCTCCGGGACATTTGAAACTGTTTTTT.

The chain employs TRBV29-1 and TRBJ2-1; D is perhaps TRBD1 (5 bases). The V gene's germline CDR1 is SQVTM and CDR2 ANQGSEA. V lost 5 bases, J lost 7 bases, and 12 bases lay in between. This CDR3 region has 12 residues. The CDR3 spells CSVPPGQNEQFF. Here the CDR3 DNA reads TGCAGCGTTCCGCCAGGGCAGAATGAGCAGTTCTTC.

The chain recombines TRBV28 with TRBJ1-1; D gene unclear. The CDR3 is 15 residues long. Germline CDR1 and CDR2: MDHEN and SYDVKM. V was clipped by 8 bases and J by 3 bases, with 19 bases between them. The DNA for the CDR3 is TGTGCCAGCCACATAGCGGGCAGGAGGGACACTGAAGCTTTCTTT. Residues: CASHIAGRRDTEAFF.

The rearrangement uses TRBV29-1 and TRBJ2-3; a weak D match, TRBD2 (7 bases). The V gene's germline CDR1 is SQVTM and CDR2 ANQGSEA. The length of the CDR3 is 14 residues. V lost 5 bases, J lost 0 bases, and 12 bases lay in between. The CDR3 DNA follows: TGCAGCGTTATGGGGGGGCCTAGCACAGATACGCAGTATTTT. It is translated as CSVMGGPSTDTQYF.

The gene calls are TRBV6-5 and TRBJ1-4; 7 bases agree with TRBD1. V lost 6 bases to trimming and J lost 1 base; unmatched junction nucleotides: 5. The CDR3 length is 15 residues. Germline V gene sequence: CDR1 MNHEY, CDR2 SVGAGI. The CDR3 DNA follows: TGTGCCAGCAGACGACAGGGAGGAACTAATGAAAAACTGTTTTTT. Residues: CASRRQGGTNEKLFF.

The chain recombines TRBV2 with TRBJ1-1; no definite D call. V lost 3 bases and J 1 base, leaving 6 bases between the germline ends. Germline V gene sequence: CDR1 SNHLY, CDR2 FYNNEI. There are 13 residues in the CDR3. CDR3: CASSDEGNTEAFF. CDR3 in DNA: TGTGCCAGCAGTGACGAGGGGAACACTGAAGCTTTCTTT.

For the CDR3, the DNA is TGTGCCAGCAGTGGGGGAGGAACACAAGAGACCCAGTACTTC. It encodes CASSGGGTQETQYF. The V gene is TRBV6-6, the J gene TRBJ2-5; tentative D call: TRBD2 (6 bases). Trimming removed 5 bases at V and 2 bases at J, with 12 bases between. There are 14 residues in the CDR3. Germline V CDR1 and CDR2: MNHNY, SVGAGI (reference sequence).

This sequence joins TRBV25-1 and TRBJ1-2; 8 bases are a match to TRBD1. J gave up 6 bases and V 0 bases, and 3 bases lay outside the gene matches. CDR3 length: 14 amino acids. Germline V gene lookup returns CDR1 MGHDK and CDR2 SYGVNS. CDR3 sequence (DNA): TGTGCCAGCAGTGAATATATGACAGGGGATGGCTACACCTTC. Protein: CASSEYMTGDGYTF.

The J gene is TRBJ1-5, the V gene TRBV10-3; 9 nucleotides agree with TRBD1. Germline lookup yields CDR1 ENHRY and CDR2 SYGVKD. Trimming removed 11 bases from V and 7 bases from J; junction bases left unmatched: 9. This CDR3 has 13 residues. For the CDR3, the DNA is TGTGCCGTACAGGGGGCGGGGGACCAGCCCCAGCATTTT. This codes for CAVQGAGDQPQHF.

The V gene is TRBV27, the J gene TRBJ2-7; the D gene is possibly TRBD1 (5 bases). CDR3 length equals 13 residues. Trimming took off 6 bases at V and 2 bases at J, with 11 bases between the two ends. Germline CDR1 and CDR2: MNHEY and SMNVEV (reference sequence). The CDR3 DNA is TGTGCCAGCAGATACCAGGGAACCTACGAGCAGTACTTC. It encodes CASRYQGTYEQYF.

The chain combines TRBV11-2 with TRBJ2-7, with D possibly being TRBD2 (6 bases). The CDR3 is made up of 15 amino acids. Trimming stripped 5 bases from V and 0 bases from J, with 14 bases between. Per germline, CDR1 SGHAT and CDR2 FQNNGV. Here the CDR3 DNA reads TGTGCCAGCAGCGGGGGGACCTCGTCCTCCTACGAGCAGTACTTC. Translated, it gives CASSGGTSSSYEQYF.

The rearrangement joins TRBV28 to TRBJ2-1, with 8 bases fitting TRBD2. The ends lost 6 bases at V and 7 bases at J; junction bases unmatched: 11. This CDR3 is built from 15 residues. From germline, CDR1 is MDHEN and CDR2 SYDVKM. CDR3 loop: CASRGLLAGGNEQFF. CDR3 bases: TGTGCCAGCAGAGGTCTCCTAGCGGGTGGTAATGAGCAGTTCTTC.

This sequence joins TRBV28 and TRBJ2-7; weak D call: TRBD1 (5 bases). This CDR3 has 13 amino acids. With 7 bases removed from V and 3 bases from J, the gap between germline ends came to 13 bases. Looked up from germline, CDR1 is MDHEN and CDR2 is SYDVKM. Written as DNA, the CDR3 is TGTGCCAGCACTCGATCAGGGTACTACGAGCAGTACTTC. Translating gives CASTRSGYYEQYF.

This sequence joins TRBV27 and TRBJ2-3; TRBD2 matches at 9 bases. V lost 2 bases to trimming and J lost 3 bases; unmatched junction nucleotides: 12. The CDR3 spans 18 residues. The germline V gene has CDR1 MNHEY and CDR2 SMNVEV (reference sequence). The CDR3 region is CASSLIAGGVGKTDTQYF. DNA of the CDR3: TGTGCCAGCAGTTTAATCGCGGGAGGGGTGGGGAAGACAGATACGCAGTATTTT.

The chain recombines TRBV7-9 with TRBJ2-3; 11 nucleotides agree with TRBD2. J lost 3 bases, V lost 5 bases, and 1 base had no gene match. There are 14 residues in the CDR3. CDR1 is SEHNR and CDR2 is FQNEAQ in the germline V gene (reference sequence). The chain's CDR3 is CASSASGRTDTQYF. The CDR3 nucleotides read TGTGCCAGCAGCGCTAGCGGGAGGACAGATACGCAGTATTTT.